Below are 6 T cell receptor beta chains sequenced from a single sample in a study of blood T cell repertoires in COVID-19. Some clones are missing from TCRdb's copy, which holds only in-frame ones; the method was immunoSEQ multiplex PCR. The table lists about 100,000 clones, more than 75% of them singletons. Sequencing was done on a sample of peripheral blood. These receptors came from a human donor in a cohort sampled during active COVID-19.

This clone was seen more than once but under ten times. The chain has TRBV5-1 and TRBJ2-1, with 11 positions matching TRBD2. V lost 4 bases, J lost 4 bases, and 7 bases stayed unmatched. Germline values: CDR1 SGHRS, CDR2 YFSETQ. CDR3 size: 16 residues. The CDR3 nucleotides are TGCGCCAGCAGCGTAGGATCTAGCGGGGGGTACAATGAGCAGTTCTTC. This codes for CASSVGSSGGYNEQFF.

The chain has TRBV5-1 and TRBJ1-4; 9 positions match TRBD1. The CDR3 has 14 amino acids. Germline V gene lookup returns CDR1 SGHRS and CDR2 YFSETQ. The junction had 2 bases not matched to a gene; V was cut back by 5 bases and J by 3 bases. The CDR3 sequence is CASSWTGANEKLFF. The CDR3 DNA follows: TGCGCCAGCAGTTGGACAGGGGCTAATGAAAAACTGTTTTTT.

Worth noting for this clone: Additional DNA sequences in this sample encode the identical CDR3. CDR3 loop: CASSPGTSGSYEQYF. Here the CDR3 DNA reads TGTGCCAGCTCACCAGGGACTAGCGGTTCCTACGAGCAGTACTTC. This rearrangement joins TRBV18 to TRBJ2-7; TRBD2 matches at 11 bases. The germline V gene encodes CDR1 KGHSH and CDR2 LQKENI. The CDR3 runs 15 residues. The V gene end was trimmed by 2 bases and the J gene end by 1 base; junction bases not matched to a gene: 1.

This clone was picked up one time. This CDR3 is CASSPRTGLYGEAFF. The DNA for the CDR3 is TGTGCCAGTAGTCCCCGGACAGGGCTTTACGGTGAAGCTTTCTTT. The chain employs TRBV19 and TRBJ1-1; 8 bases are shared with TRBD1. The length of the CDR3 is 15 residues. Germline V gene data show CDR1 as LNHDA and CDR2 as SQIVND (reference sequence). With V trimmed by 5 bases and J by 7 bases, 12 bases remained unmatched.

This clone was seen only once. The chain links TRBV7-9 to TRBJ1-1, with D possibly TRBD1 on 6 matching bases. Germline CDR1 is SEHNR and CDR2 is FQNEAQ (reference sequence). V was clipped by 3 bases and J by 11 bases, with 13 bases between them. The CDR3 is made up of 12 amino acids. CDR3 in DNA: TGTGCCAGCAGCTTGGCAGGGGTCCTGGCTTTCTTT. It specifies CASSLAGVLAFF. Supplemented by reference TRBV7-9 and TRBJ1-1, the full variable domain reads DTGVSQNPRHKITKRGQNVTFRCDPISEHNRLYWYRQTLGQGPEFLTYFQNEAQLEKSRLLSDRFSAERPKGSFSTLEIQRTEQGDSAMYLCASSLAGVLAFFGQGTRLTVV.

The V call is TRBV19, the J call TRBJ1-6; D is unclear. Germline lookup yields CDR1 LNHDA and CDR2 SQIVND (reference sequence). CDR3 length: 14 residues. Trimming cost V 9 bases and J 5 bases, with 14 bases left between them. The CDR3 region is CASGERENNSPLHF. CDR3 nucleotides: TGTGCCAGCGGGGAGCGGGAGAATAATTCACCCCTCCACTTT. Using reference TRBV19 and TRBJ1-6 for the parts outside the CDR3, the full variable domain is DGGITQSPKYLFRKEGQNVTLSCEQNLNHDAMYWYRQDPGQGLRLIYYSQIVNDFQKGDIAEGYSVSREKKESFPLTVTSAQKNPTAFYLCASGERENNSPLHFGNGTRLTVT.